These T cell receptor beta chains were read from a single sample in a study of cytomegalovirus exposure and HLA in healthy donors. Generated by immunoSEQ multiplex PCR, the TCRdb table keeps only in-frame clones and is missing some. The sample records 150,000 or so clones, around three quarters being singletons. The sample was PBMCs. Receptors were obtained from a man aged 40-50 years in good health and CMV-seropositive. Each CDR3 is given with its conserved first and last residue. Clone size is stated in some rows and not others, as once, few, many or a class when expanded.

clone size	V gene	J gene	CDR3 protein
-	TRBV18	TRBJ1-1	CASSPPGGQAFF
-	TRBV5-1	TRBJ1-2	CASSLAGDYGYTF
-	TRBV11-2	TRBJ2-7	CASSLVFGPDSYEQYF
-	TRBV5-4	TRBJ2-1	CASSAGQGSYNEQFF
once	TRBV10-1	TRBJ1-1	CARKVQGDRRDTEAFF
-	TRBV5-1	TRBJ2-1	CASSPGTSGRGGYNEQFF
few	TRBV7-2	TRBJ1-6	CASSSRESYNSPLHF
-	TRBV21-1	TRBJ2-7	CASSKGRTGESYEQYF
-	TRBV5-1	TRBJ2-3	CASSLEGARTDTQYF
-	TRBV7-6	TRBJ2-5	CASSIRTAGGGEQYF
few	TRBV2	TRBJ1-5	CASNSVNSNQPQHF
few	TRBV7-3	TRBJ2-5	CASSLDRFQETQYF
few	TRBV4-1	TRBJ2-1	CASSHALAAGGEQFF
-	TRBV28	TRBJ1-4	CASSIGGYGEKLFF
-	TRBV6-1	TRBJ1-3	CASSATGSGNTIYF
-	TRBV5-4	TRBJ2-3	CASSLGRDADTQYF
-	TRBV18	TRBJ2-1	CASSPLVGLRSVRHNEQFF